This T cell receptor (beta chain) was identified during a study of shared clonotypes between healthy human individuals. Overall study results and limits: Donor clonotype sharing was expected to depend on sequencing depth.

Worth noting for this clone: Antigen specificity is unknown.

CDR1 is MNHEY, CDR2 SVGAGI, per germline. V gave up 4 bases and J gave up 4 bases; unmatched junction bases: 1. The CDR3 is 14 amino acids. Sequenced by immunoSEQ multiplex PCR; TCRdb stores in-frame clones only, minus some. This sample has a few million clones; 90% to 97% occur once, and the top ten carry 0.13%. What was sequenced was naive CD4+ T cells sorted from blood. The subset was: CD45RA+ positively selected. The TCR sequence derives from a man younger than 30 in good health. The V call is TRBV6-5, the J call TRBJ2-2; 9 nucleotides align to TRBD1. DNA for the CDR3: TGTGCCAGCAGTTGGGACAGGGTCACCGGGGAGCTGTTTTTT. As protein: CASSWDRVTGELFF.